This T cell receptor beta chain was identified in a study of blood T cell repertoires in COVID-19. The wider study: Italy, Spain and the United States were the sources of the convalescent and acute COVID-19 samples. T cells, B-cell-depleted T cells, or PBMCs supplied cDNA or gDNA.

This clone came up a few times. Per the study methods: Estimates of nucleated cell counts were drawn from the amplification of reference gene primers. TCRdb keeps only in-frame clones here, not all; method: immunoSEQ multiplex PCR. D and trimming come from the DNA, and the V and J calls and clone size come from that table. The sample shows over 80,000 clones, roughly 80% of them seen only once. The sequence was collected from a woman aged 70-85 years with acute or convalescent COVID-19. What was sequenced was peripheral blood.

CDR3 sequence (DNA): TGTGCCAGCAGTGACCAGGCCCTTCTGGGGGGCCAGTACTTC. Amino acid sequence: CASSDQALLGGQYF. The rearrangement uses TRBV2 and TRBJ2-5; maybe TRBD2 (6 bases). V was cut by 3 bases and J by 10 bases, with 18 bases left in between. Per the germline V gene, CDR1 is SNHLY and CDR2 is FYNNEI. The CDR3 is made up of 14 amino acids.